Sequencing of this T cell receptor beta chain was carried out in a study of T cells in Graves' hyperthyroidism and ophthalmopathy. General observations from the study: The model made its ophthalmopathy prediction, and onset followed a median approximately six months later.

Amplified regions were TCR beta CDR3 sequences from RNA transcripts. In the first-round RT-PCR of the TCR CDR3, the HTBI primer set was used. In TCRdb, the multiplex PCR reads were re-called with MiXCR into one record per CDR3 protein. The table includes fewer than 550,000 distinct CDR3 sequences, about 15% detected once. For the diagnoses, clinical symptoms, serum thyroxine and TRAb, thyroid ultrasound and orbital computed tomography were used. This clonotype has at least ten counts. Its antigen is not known. The V and J ends lost 1 base and 5 bases, in that order; junction bases with no gene match: 10. Germline loops: CDR1 MDHEN, CDR2 SYDVKM. The CDR3 covers 16 residues.

Sequencing was done on a sample of blood. The TCR was taken from a woman aged 18-35 years with Graves' hyperthyroidism. The chain uses TRBV28 and TRBJ1-1; TRBD1 matches at 7 bases. For the CDR3, the DNA is TGTGCCAGCAGTTTATTGGGAAGGGGGCTGGGAACTGAAGCTTTCTTT. Its protein product is CASSLLGRGLGTEAFF.